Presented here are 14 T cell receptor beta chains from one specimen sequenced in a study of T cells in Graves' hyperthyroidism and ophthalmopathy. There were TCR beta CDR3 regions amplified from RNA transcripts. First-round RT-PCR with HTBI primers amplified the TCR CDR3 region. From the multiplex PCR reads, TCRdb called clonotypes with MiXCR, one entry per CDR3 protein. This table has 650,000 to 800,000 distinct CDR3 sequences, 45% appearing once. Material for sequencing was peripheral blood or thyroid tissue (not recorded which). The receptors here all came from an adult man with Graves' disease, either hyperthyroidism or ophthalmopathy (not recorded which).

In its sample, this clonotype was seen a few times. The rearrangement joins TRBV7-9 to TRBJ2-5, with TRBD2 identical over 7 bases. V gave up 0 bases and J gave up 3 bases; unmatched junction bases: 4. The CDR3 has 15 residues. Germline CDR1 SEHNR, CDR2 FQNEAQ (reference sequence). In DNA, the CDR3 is TGTGCCAGCAGCTTAGCGTGGGGGGGGAAAGAGACCCAGTACTTC. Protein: CASSLAWGGKETQYF.

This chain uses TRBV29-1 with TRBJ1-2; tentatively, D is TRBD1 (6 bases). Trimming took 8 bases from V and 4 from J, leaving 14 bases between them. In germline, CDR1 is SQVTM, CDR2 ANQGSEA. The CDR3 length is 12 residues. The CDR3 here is CSQEQGAYGYTF. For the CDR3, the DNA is TGCAGCCAGGAACAGGGAGCCTATGGCTACACCTTC.

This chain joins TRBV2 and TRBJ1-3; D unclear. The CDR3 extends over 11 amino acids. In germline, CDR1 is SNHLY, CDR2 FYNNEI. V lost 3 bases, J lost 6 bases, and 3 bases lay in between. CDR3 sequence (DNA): TGTGCCAGCAGTGAGAAAAACACCATATATTTT. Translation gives CASSEKNTIYF.

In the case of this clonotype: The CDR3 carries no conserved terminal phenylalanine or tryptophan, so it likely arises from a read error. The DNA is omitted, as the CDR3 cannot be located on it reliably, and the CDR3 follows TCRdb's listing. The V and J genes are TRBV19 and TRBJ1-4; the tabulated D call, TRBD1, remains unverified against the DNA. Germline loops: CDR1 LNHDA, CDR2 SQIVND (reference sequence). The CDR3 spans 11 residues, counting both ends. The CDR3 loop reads CASSIPKPVPD.

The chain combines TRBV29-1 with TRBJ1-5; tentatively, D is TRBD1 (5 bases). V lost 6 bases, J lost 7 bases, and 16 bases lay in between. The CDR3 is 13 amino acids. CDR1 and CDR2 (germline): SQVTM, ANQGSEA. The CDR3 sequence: CSVLGGVGQPQHF. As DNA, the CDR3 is TGCAGCGTACTAGGAGGGGTGGGACAGCCCCAGCATTTT.

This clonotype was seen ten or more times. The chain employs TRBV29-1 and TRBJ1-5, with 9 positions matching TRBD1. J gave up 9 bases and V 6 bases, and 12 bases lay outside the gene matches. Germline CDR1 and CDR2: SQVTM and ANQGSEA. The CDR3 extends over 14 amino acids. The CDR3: CSVAGTGLGSPQHF. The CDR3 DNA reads TGCAGCGTGGCCGGGACAGGGTTGGGCTCGCCCCAGCATTTT.

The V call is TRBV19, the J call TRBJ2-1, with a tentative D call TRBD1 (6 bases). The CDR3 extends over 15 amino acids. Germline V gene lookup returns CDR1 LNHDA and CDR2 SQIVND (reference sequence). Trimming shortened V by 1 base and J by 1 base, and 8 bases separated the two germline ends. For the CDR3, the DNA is TGTGCCAGTAGTATAGCAGGGGCATCCTACAATGAGCAGTTCTTC. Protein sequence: CASSIAGASYNEQFF. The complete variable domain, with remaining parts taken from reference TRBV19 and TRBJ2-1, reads DGGITQSPKYLFRKEGQNVTLSCEQNLNHDAMYWYRQDPGQGLRLIYYSQIVNDFQKGDIAEGYSVSREKKESFPLTVTSAQKNPTAFYLCASSIAGASYNEQFFGPGTRLTVL.

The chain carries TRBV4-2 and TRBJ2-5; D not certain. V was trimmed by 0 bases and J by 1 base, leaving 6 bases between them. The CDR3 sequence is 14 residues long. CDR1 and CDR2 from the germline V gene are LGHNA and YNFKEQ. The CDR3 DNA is TGTGCCAGCAGCCAAGATGTAATCCAAGAGACCCAGTACTTC. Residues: CASSQDVIQETQYF.

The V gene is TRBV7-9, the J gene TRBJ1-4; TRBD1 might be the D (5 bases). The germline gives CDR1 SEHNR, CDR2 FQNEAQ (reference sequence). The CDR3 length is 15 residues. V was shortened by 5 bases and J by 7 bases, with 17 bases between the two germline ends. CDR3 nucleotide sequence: TGTGCCAGCAGCCAGCGATTGGGGCAAGGTGAAAAACTGTTTTTT. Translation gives CASSQRLGQGEKLFF.

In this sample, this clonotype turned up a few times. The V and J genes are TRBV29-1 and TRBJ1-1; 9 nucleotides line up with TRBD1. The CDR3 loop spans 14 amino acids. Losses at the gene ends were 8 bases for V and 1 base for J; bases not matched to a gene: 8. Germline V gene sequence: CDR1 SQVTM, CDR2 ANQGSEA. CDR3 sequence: CSCWGGQGNTEAFF. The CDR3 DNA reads TGCAGCTGTTGGGGGGGACAGGGGAACACTGAAGCTTTCTTT.

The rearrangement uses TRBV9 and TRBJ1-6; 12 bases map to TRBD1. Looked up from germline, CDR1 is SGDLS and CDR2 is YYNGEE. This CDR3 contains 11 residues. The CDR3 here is CAGQGASPLHF. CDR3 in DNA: TGTGCGGGACAGGGGGCTTCACCCCTCCACTTT.

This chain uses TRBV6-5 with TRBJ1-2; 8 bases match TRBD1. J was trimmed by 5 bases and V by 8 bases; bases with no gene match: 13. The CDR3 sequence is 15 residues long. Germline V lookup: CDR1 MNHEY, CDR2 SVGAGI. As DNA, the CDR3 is TGTGCCAGCTGCGCAGGGACAGGAGACTCTTATGGCTACACCTTC. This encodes CASCAGTGDSYGYTF.

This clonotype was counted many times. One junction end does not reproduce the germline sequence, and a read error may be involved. The CDR3 DNA reads as TGCGCCAGCAGCTTGGGTTTGACCTCTGGAAACACCATATATTTT. It is translated as CASSLGLTSGNTIYF. The chain has TRBV7-9 and TRBJ1-3; D ambiguous. The CDR3 runs to 15 residues. CDR1 and CDR2 from the germline V gene are SEHNR and FQNEAQ (reference sequence).

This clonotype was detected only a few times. The DNA of the CDR3 is TGTGCCAGCAGCTGGAGACAGGGGACCCAGTACTTC. It is translated as CASSWRQGTQYF. The chain recombines TRBV7-2 with TRBJ2-5, with TRBD1 identical over 7 bases. V shed 4 bases and J 7 bases; nucleotides not matched to a gene: 3. The CDR3 spans 12 residues. Germline V gene data show CDR1 as SGHTA and CDR2 as FQGNSA.